This note documents a single TCR beta chain sequence. Its specific antigen is unknown. No base-level quality is on record; no much larger clone is a single base apart. The entry originates in a study of blood T cell repertoires in COVID-19 (dated by TCRdb to 2020 to 2022). As for the study more broadly: Collaborator samples came from the United States, Italy and Spain and covered acute and convalescent phases of COVID-19. The prospective study material was composed of cDNA or gDNA derived from T cells, B-cell-depleted T cells, or PBMCs. Where available, HLA class I and class II types were taken from metadata supplied by the sample provider and were not determined by assay-based typing. Samples came from the ongoing ImmuneRACE study (first 160 participants) plus 1,254 subjects from 6 global collaborators. The repertoires were made available in a free public database intended to serve as a resource for research on the immune response to SARS-CoV-2. A de-identified subject ID, COVID-19 status, age in years and sex were almost always included in the sample metadata. The dataset comprised deeply sampled blood TCRbeta repertoires from subjects exposed to, actively infected with, or recovered from COVID-19. Study-level results and caveats: The quantity of clinical and demographic metadata differed by source and by participant and was supplied without curation.

The immunoSEQ Assay, a bias-controlled multiplex PCR, was used to amplify TCRbeta CDR3 regions from genomic DNA. In the paper's pipeline: The number of nucleated cells in each sample was estimated by amplification of reference gene primers within the assay. To quantify the absolute abundance of each unique TCRbeta CDR3 rearrangement, sequence reads were collapsed and filtered. For each sample, productive Simpson clonality was calculated as the square root of Simpson's diversity index over productive rearrangements. TCRdb stores this immuneACCESS table with in-frame sequences only. Part of the clones is absent; in the studies checked, under half of the shortfall reflects unresolved V genes, and no reason is known for the rest. The DNA gave D and trimming, while V, J and clone size come from that table. For this sample there are approximately 150,000 clones; around nine tenths appear just once. Over 8.5% of the sample is taken by the ten largest.

The collaborating institutions used their own protocols to collect whole blood in K2EDTA tubes. For TCRbeta analysis, collaborators shipped samples in one of three forms: frozen whole blood, isolated PBMCs, or DNA extracted from either of those sample types. The germline V gene (reference sequence) specifies MNHEY as CDR1 and SMNVEV as CDR2. V lost 5 bases and J lost 6 bases; the stretch between them is 16 bases long. From cysteine to phenylalanine, the CDR3 is 14 amino acids long. Left in the record is the CDR3 DNA by itself, 42 bases read in frame from the first base. The chain is assembled from TRBV27 and TRBJ1-1; a tentative D call is TRBD1 (6 bases match). The TCR was taken from a woman between 50 and 59 years old with active or convalescent COVID-19. Sequencing was performed on peripheral blood. The DNA sequence reads TGTGCCAGCAGTACCCACAGGGTTAACGCTGAAGCTTTCTTT. It translates as CASSTHRVNAEAFF.